This TCR beta chain originates from a study of vaccination effects on CD4 cells after COVID-19. Study-level results: Researchers reported few convalescent patients and no early post-infection timepoints in the study.

CDR1 is SNHLY and CDR2 is FYNNEI in the germline V gene. The CDR3 loop spans 14 amino acids. V shed 7 bases and J shed 5 bases, with 16 bases lying between them. Turning to this clone: Its antigen is undetermined.

The assay was immunoSEQ multiplex PCR, and TCRdb's table has in-frame clones only and misses some. The sample includes about 66,000 clones, about 80% seen only once; the top ten take 0.9% to 1%. Before sequencing, viral peptide pools were used by the ViraFEST assay to expand antigen-specific CD4+ T cells. With approximately 9 days of culture completed, CD4+ T cells were isolated. Participants got two doses of BNT162b2 or mRNA-1273 vaccine. This receptor was obtained from a human donor who received a COVID-19 vaccine. The sample in question was CD4+ T cells from PBMCs cultured with HCoV-OC43 spike peptides, obtained after COVID-19 vaccination. Subset described: HCoV-OC43 spike overlapping peptide pool stimulation. The chain is built from TRBV2 and TRBJ2-3, with D possibly being TRBD1 (5 bases). CDR3 nucleotide sequence: TGTGCCAGCACCAGAACCCGACAGATAGATACGCAGTATTTT. Translation gives CASTRTRQIDTQYF.